This TCR beta chain was sequenced during a study of blood T cell repertoires in COVID-19. In the study overall: In each case, the material was cDNA or gDNA derived from T cells, B-cell-depleted T cells, or PBMCs.

The CDR3 runs 15 residues. Germline V gene data show CDR1 as LGHDT and CDR2 as YNNKEL (reference sequence). The junction had 2 bases not matched to a gene; V was cut back by 3 bases and J by 0 bases. A word on this clone: The same CDR3 also results from other DNA sequences found in this sample.

Clones were read by immunoSEQ multiplex PCR, and TCRdb kept only the in-frame ones, dropping some. The data show a few hundred thousand clones, with roughly 80% seen just once and about 1% held by the top ten. The sample was peripheral blood. The clonotype was recovered from a human donor with acute or convalescent COVID-19. The donor label of this sample is uncertain. The chain couples TRBV3-1 (or the pseudogene TRBV3-2) to TRBJ1-3; 7 bases fit TRBD1. CDR3 DNA sequence: TGTGCCAGCAGCCAGGACAGGTCCTCTGGAAACACCATATATTTT. This gives the protein CASSQDRSSGNTIYF.